One sample yielded the 10 T cell receptor beta chains listed below, sequenced in a study of T cell responses to AZD1222 COVID-19 vaccine (dated by TCRdb to the early 2020s). The sample's time point label, decoded: about 28 days (+/-7) after the second vaccine dose. In light of the paper, this sample's treatment or condition label describes: meningococcal conjugate vaccine given as trial control. To prepare the library, the immunoSEQ multiplex PCR assay was applied. TCRdb stores this immuneACCESS table with in-frame sequences only. Part of the clones is absent; in the studies checked, under half of the shortfall reflects unresolved V genes, and no reason is known for the rest. The sample table records about 200,000 clones; roughly nine tenths of these occur just once. The ten largest clones take up roughly 4% of the sample. The specimen comprised peripheral blood, sampled 28 days after the second dose of the MenACWY control vaccine. These TCRs come from an adult who received the MenACWY meningococcal vaccine as a control.

The chain employs TRBV7-2 and TRBJ2-1; 11 bases are shared with TRBD2. This CDR3 is 15 amino acids long. Per germline, CDR1 SGHTA and CDR2 FQGNSA. J was trimmed by 7 bases and V by 7 bases; bases with no gene match: 9. The CDR3 spells CASTTIAGGGNEQFF. Written as DNA, the CDR3 is TGTGCCAGCACTACGATAGCGGGAGGGGGAAATGAGCAGTTCTTC.

The genes are TRBV6-6 and TRBJ2-2; 11 bases map to TRBD2. The V segment lost 5 bases and the J segment 0 bases; nucleotides outside the gene matches: 2. Germline V gives CDR1 MNHNY, CDR2 SVGAGI (reference sequence). The CDR3 is made up of 16 amino acids. In DNA form, the CDR3 reads TGTGCCAGCAGTAGGGGACTAGCGGCGAACACCGGGGAGCTGTTTTTT. It specifies CASSRGLAANTGELFF.

The chain recombines TRBV14 with TRBJ2-5; D might be TRBD2 (5 bases). The V gene's germline CDR1 is SGHDN and CDR2 FVKESK. V dropped 4 bases and J dropped 3 bases, with 12 bases sitting between them. The CDR3 has 14 residues. The CDR3 DNA reads TGTGCCAGCAGCCCCTGGTCGGGGAAAGAGACCCAGTACTTC. Encoded protein: CASSPWSGKETQYF.

This chain uses TRBV6-6 with TRBJ2-5, with 9 bases matching TRBD1. This CDR3 spans 14 amino acids. The V and J ends lost 7 bases and 5 bases, in that order; junction bases with no gene match: 8. Germline CDR1 reads MNHNY; CDR2 reads SVGAGI (reference sequence). The CDR3 DNA reads as TGTGCCAGCACACGGACAGGGGCAATGGAGACCCAGTACTTC. Residues: CASTRTGAMETQYF.

This clone was counted once. The chain couples TRBV6-7 to TRBJ2-7; D is unclear. TRBV6-7 is an ORF; its function is uncertain. The CDR3 covers 9 residues. Trimming removed 11 bases at V and 7 bases at J, with 9 bases between. The CDR3 reads CAPWVEQYF. The CDR3 nucleotides are TGTGCCCCCTGGGTGGAGCAGTACTTC.

The chain has TRBV25-1 and TRBJ1-2; TRBD1 matches 11 bases. Trimming at V came to 3 bases and at J to 7 bases, leaving 13 bases not matched to a gene. Germline lookup yields CDR1 MGHDK and CDR2 SYGVNS. CDR3 length: 17 amino acids. DNA of the CDR3: TGTGCCAGCAGTGATTCCGGGACAGGGGGTGCATTGGGTGGCTACACCTTC. Encoded protein: CASSDSGTGGALGGYTF.

This chain connects TRBV25-1 to TRBJ1-5; D not certain. The V and J ends lost 2 bases and 6 bases respectively, with 8 bases between them. Germline V gene data show CDR1 as MGHDK and CDR2 as SYGVNS. The CDR3 spans 13 residues. The CDR3 DNA is TGTGCCAGCAGTGAAGGCGGACTTCAGCCCCAGCATTTT. Protein sequence: CASSEGGLQPQHF.

This chain connects TRBV12-3 or TRBV12-4 to TRBJ1-5; D is ambiguous. The V end was cut by 7 bases, the J end by 7 bases, with 14 bases between. The CDR3 is 13 amino acids. The CDR3 DNA is TGTGCCAGCAATAGGGCTACGGGGCAGCCCCAGCATTTT. Amino acid sequence: CASNRATGQPQHF.

This clone has a single count. V and J are TRBV6-2 or TRBV6-3 and TRBJ1-5; D is unclear. CDR1 and CDR2 (germline): MNHEY, SVGEGT. V lost 5 bases, J lost 0 bases, and 8 bases lay in between. The CDR3 sequence is 14 residues long. CDR3 in DNA: TGTGCCAGCAGTGACGACAATAGCAATCAGCCCCAGCATTTT. Encoded protein: CASSDDNSNQPQHF.

The V gene is TRBV20-1, the J gene TRBJ1-3; D is possibly TRBD1 (5 bases). The CDR3 spans 14 residues. Germline loops: CDR1 DFQATT, CDR2 SNEGSKA (reference sequence). Trimming took off 3 bases at V and 4 bases at J, with 13 bases between the two ends. The CDR3 DNA is TGCAGTGCTAGTTACGAGGGGAAGGGAAACACCATATATTTT. Its protein is CSASYEGKGNTIYF.